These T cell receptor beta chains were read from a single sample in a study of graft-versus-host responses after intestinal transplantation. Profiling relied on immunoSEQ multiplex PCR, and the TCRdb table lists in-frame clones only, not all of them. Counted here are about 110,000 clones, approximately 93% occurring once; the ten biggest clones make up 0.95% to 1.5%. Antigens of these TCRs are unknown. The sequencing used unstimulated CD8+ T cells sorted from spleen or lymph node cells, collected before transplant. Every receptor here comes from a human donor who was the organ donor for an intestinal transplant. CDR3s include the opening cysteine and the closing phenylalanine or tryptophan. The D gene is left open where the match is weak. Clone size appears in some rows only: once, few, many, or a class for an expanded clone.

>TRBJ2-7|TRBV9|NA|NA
CASSVGQGVSYEQYF
TGTGCCAGCAGCGTAGGGCAGGGAGTCTCCTACGAGCAGTACTTC
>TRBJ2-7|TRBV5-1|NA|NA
CASRNAGSHYEQYF
TGCGCCAGCAGAAACGCGGGATCTCACTACGAGCAGTACTTC
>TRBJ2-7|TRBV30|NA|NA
CARRGAGAGEQYF
TGTGCCCGGAGGGGGGCCGGGGCGGGAGAGCAGTACTTC
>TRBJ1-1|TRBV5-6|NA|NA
CASSFEGMNTEAFF
TGTGCCAGCAGCTTTGAGGGGATGAACACTGAAGCTTTCTTT
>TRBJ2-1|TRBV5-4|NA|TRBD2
CASSKEGLADEQFF
TGTGCCAGCAGCAAAGAGGGACTAGCCGATGAGCAGTTCTTC
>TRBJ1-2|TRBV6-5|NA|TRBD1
CASSYASRGLDGYTF
TGTGCCAGCAGTTACGCAAGCAGGGGGCTGGATGGCTACACCTTC
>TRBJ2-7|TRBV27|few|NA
CASSLTPSYEQYF
TGTGCCAGCAGTTTAACCCCTTCCTACGAGCAGTACTTC
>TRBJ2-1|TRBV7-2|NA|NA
CASSSVTRSYSSYNEQFF
TGTGCCAGCAGCTCAGTCACGAGATCCTACAGCTCCTACAATGAGCAGTTCTTC
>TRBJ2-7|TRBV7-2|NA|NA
CASSLALAYEQYF
TGTGCCAGCAGCTTAGCGCTAGCTTACGAGCAGTACTTC
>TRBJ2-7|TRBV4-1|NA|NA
CASSQNEGSYEQYF
TGCGCCAGCAGCCAAAACGAGGGTTCCTACGAGCAGTACTTC
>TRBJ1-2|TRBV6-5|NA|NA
CASSYNGYTF
TGTGCCAGCAGTTACAATGGCTACACCTTC
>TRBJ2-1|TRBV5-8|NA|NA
CASSSVYNEQFF
TGTGCCAGCAGCTCCGTATACAATGAGCAGTTCTTC
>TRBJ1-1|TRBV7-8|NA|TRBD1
CASSSGGLTEAFF
TGTGCCAGCAGCTCAGGGGGCTTAACTGAAGCTTTCTTT
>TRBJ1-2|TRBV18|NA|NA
CASSPGRDPIYGYTF
TGTGCCAGCTCACCCGGCAGGGATCCCATCTATGGCTACACCTTC
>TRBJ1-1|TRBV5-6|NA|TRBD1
CASSPGQGAEAFF
TGTGCCAGCAGTCCCGGACAGGGGGCTGAAGCTTTCTTT
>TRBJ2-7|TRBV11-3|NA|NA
CASSPPRDSSYEQYF
TGTGCCAGCAGCCCTCCCCGGGACTCGTCCTACGAGCAGTACTTC
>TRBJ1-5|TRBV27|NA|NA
CASSLLGGNQPQHF
TGTGCCAGCAGTTTATTGGGGGGCAATCAGCCCCAGCATTTT
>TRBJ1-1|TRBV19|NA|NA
CASKNRDVNTEAFF
TGTGCCAGTAAGAACCGAGACGTGAACACTGAAGCTTTCTTT
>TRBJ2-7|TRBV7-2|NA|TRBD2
CASSLFSTSGSYEQYF
TGTGCCAGCAGCTTATTTTCGACTAGCGGGAGCTACGAGCAGTACTTC
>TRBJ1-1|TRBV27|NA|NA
CASSFRGMNTEAFF
TGTGCCAGCAGTTTCCGGGGAATGAACACTGAAGCTTTCTTT
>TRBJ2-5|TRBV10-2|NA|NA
CASRSLETQYF
TGCGCCAGCAGGTCTTTGGAGACCCAGTACTTC
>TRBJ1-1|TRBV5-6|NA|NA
CASSLVRDPRGTEAFF
TGTGCCAGCAGTTTGGTTAGGGACCCCCGGGGCACTGAAGCTTTCTTT
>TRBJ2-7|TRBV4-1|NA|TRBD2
CASSQGGLAGVEEQYF
TGCGCCAGCAGCCAAGGGGGACTAGCGGGCGTTGAGGAGCAGTACTTC
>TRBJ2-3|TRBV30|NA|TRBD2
CAWSTRTSGYTDTQYF
TGTGCCTGGAGTACCAGGACTAGCGGGTACACAGATACGCAGTATTTT
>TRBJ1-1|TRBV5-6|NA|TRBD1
CASSPGGNTEAFF
TGTGCCAGCAGCCCAGGGGGCAACACTGAAGCTTTCTTT
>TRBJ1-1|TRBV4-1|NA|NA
CASSQESAVLNTEAFF
TGCGCCAGCAGCCAAGAGTCTGCCGTTTTGAACACTGAAGCTTTCTTT
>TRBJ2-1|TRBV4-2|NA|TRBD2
CASSQEAGGPNEQFF
TGTGCCAGCAGCCAAGAGGCGGGAGGGCCGAATGAGCAGTTCTTC